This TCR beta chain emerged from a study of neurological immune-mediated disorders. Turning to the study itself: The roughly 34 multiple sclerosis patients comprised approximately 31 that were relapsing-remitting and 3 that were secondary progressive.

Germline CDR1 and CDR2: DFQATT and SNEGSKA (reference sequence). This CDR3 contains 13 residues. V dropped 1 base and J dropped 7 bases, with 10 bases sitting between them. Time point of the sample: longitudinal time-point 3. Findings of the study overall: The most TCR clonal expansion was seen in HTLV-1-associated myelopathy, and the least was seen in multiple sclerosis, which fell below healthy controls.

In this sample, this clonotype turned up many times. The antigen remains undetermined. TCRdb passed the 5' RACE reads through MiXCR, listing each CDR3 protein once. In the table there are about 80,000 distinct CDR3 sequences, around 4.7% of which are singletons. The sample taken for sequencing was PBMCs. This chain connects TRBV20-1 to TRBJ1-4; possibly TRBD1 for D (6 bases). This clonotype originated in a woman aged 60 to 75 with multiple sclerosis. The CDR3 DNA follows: TGCAGTGCTAGAGCAGGGGCTGGTGAAAAACTGTTTTTT. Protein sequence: CSARAGAGEKLFF.